Listed here are 15 T cell receptor beta chains from one sample, sequenced in a study of cytomegalovirus exposure and HLA in healthy donors. 60 Vbeta and 13 Jbeta primers were used in PCR. Repertoires were generated with immunoSEQ multiplex PCR, while TCRdb's copy carries only in-frame clones and drops some. The sample has fewer than 100,000 clones. Sequencing was performed on PBMCs. These receptors were collected from a young man in good health and CMV-seropositive.

The V gene is TRBV2, the J gene TRBJ2-6, with D maybe TRBD1 (5 bases). This CDR3 has 15 amino acids. With 10 bases removed from V and 0 bases from J, the gap between germline ends came to 13 bases. Per germline, CDR1 SNHLY and CDR2 FYNNEI. The CDR3: CATLQEASGANVLTF. CDR3 nucleotides: TGTGCCACCCTACAGGAAGCCTCTGGGGCCAACGTCCTGACTTTC.

V and J are TRBV19 and TRBJ1-2; the match to TRBD1 covers 10 bases. Germline assignment: CDR1 LNHDA and CDR2 SQIVND (reference sequence). V lost 4 bases and J lost 3; bases outside the gene matches: 5. The CDR3 totals 15 residues. Written as DNA, the CDR3 is TGTGCCAGTAGTAAGGGACAGGGGATCCACTATGGCTACACCTTC. Its translation is CASSKGQGIHYGYTF.

This sequence joins TRBV18 and TRBJ1-1; possibly TRBD1 for D (5 bases). The V end was cut by 5 bases, the J end by 2 bases, with 12 bases between. Germline V CDR1 and CDR2: KGHSH, LQKENI. There are 14 residues in the CDR3. For the CDR3, the DNA is TGTGCCAGCTCAACGATTCAGGGCAACACTGAAGCTTTCTTT. Encoded protein: CASSTIQGNTEAFF.

This chain links TRBV6-1 with TRBJ1-5; 7 nucleotides line up with TRBD1. This CDR3 is built from 17 residues. Germline trimming cut 3 bases from V and 2 bases from J; bases unmatched to any gene: 10. CDR1 MNHNS and CDR2 SASEGT come from the germline V gene. DNA for the CDR3: TGTGCCAGCAGTGATCGCTTAGGGGACAGCGGCAATCAGCCCCAGCATTTT. Residues: CASSDRLGDSGNQPQHF.

The J gene is TRBJ1-1, the V gene TRBV5-1, with 7 bases aligning to TRBD1. Germline CDR1 SGHRS, CDR2 YFSETQ. V shed 4 bases, J shed 0 bases, and the junction held 18 bases outside the gene matches. The CDR3 totals 19 residues. The CDR3 DNA sequence: TGCGCCAGCAGCGGGCCCAAGGGGGACAGCGCTGGAATGAACACTGAAGCTTTCTTT. Amino acid sequence: CASSGPKGDSAGMNTEAFF.

The chain links TRBV9 to TRBJ2-5; TRBD2 matches at 11 bases. Trimming removed 0 bases from V and 9 bases from J; junction bases left unmatched: 7. This CDR3 has 15 amino acids. Looked up from germline, CDR1 is SGDLS and CDR2 is YYNGEE. This CDR3 is CASSVGISGGESQYF. Here the CDR3 DNA reads TGTGCCAGCAGCGTAGGAATTAGCGGGGGGGAATCCCAGTACTTC.

The V gene is TRBV5-1, the J gene TRBJ1-1, with 7 bases aligning to TRBD1. The CDR3 length is 14 residues. Per the germline V gene, CDR1 is SGHRS and CDR2 is YFSETQ. V trimming: 5 bases; J trimming: 1 base; junction bases outside the gene matches: 5. The CDR3 here is CASRTGTENTEAFF. The CDR3 DNA is TGCGCCAGCAGGACCGGGACAGAGAACACTGAAGCTTTCTTT.

V is TRBV27 and J is TRBJ1-4, with TRBD1 matching over 8 bases. The germline V gene has CDR1 MNHEY and CDR2 SMNVEV (reference sequence). V was pared by 6 bases and J by 5 bases, with 5 bases of the junction left unmatched. This CDR3 region has 14 residues. The CDR3 loop reads CASRGDRRNEKLFF. The CDR3 coding sequence is TGTGCCAGCAGGGGGGACAGGCGGAATGAAAAACTGTTTTTT.

The chain has TRBV7-9 and TRBJ2-6; no clear D gene. Germline values: CDR1 SEHNR, CDR2 FQNEAQ (reference sequence). Trimming took 4 bases from V and 0 from J, leaving 7 bases between them. The CDR3 totals 15 residues. In DNA form, the CDR3 reads TGTGCCAGCAGCTCCGACTTCTCTGGGGCCAACGTCCTGACTTTC. Amino acids: CASSSDFSGANVLTF.

This CDR3 is CATSRDRGAYEQYF. CDR3 DNA sequence: TGTGCCACCAGCAGAGATCGGGGGGCCTACGAGCAGTACTTC. The V call is TRBV15, the J call TRBJ2-7; 7 bases agree with TRBD2. With V trimmed by 0 bases and J by 2 bases, 1 base remained unmatched. This CDR3 region has 14 residues. CDR1 is LNHNV, CDR2 YYDKDF, per germline (reference sequence).

The chain uses TRBV5-5 and TRBJ1-4; the D gene is possibly TRBD1 (6 bases). Trimming removed 0 bases from V and 6 bases from J, with 12 bases in between. Germline assignment: CDR1 SGHKS and CDR2 YYEKEE (reference sequence). The CDR3 has 15 amino acids. The CDR3 DNA sequence: TGTGCCAGCAGCTTGGTTTCGGCAGGGGATGAAAAACTGTTTTTT. Its translation is CASSLVSAGDEKLFF. The variable domain in full, completed from reference TRBV5-5 and TRBJ1-4, reads DAGVTQSPTHLIKTRGQQVTLRCSPISGHKSVSWYQQVLGQGPQFIFQYYEKEERGRGNFPDRFSARQFPNYSSELNVNALLLGDSALYLCASSLVSAGDEKLFFGSGTQLSVL.

V gene TRBV11-3 combines with J gene TRBJ1-1; tentatively, D is TRBD1 (6 bases). CDR3 length: 16 residues. V lost 4 bases to trimming and J lost 1 base, with 16 bases between them. CDR1 is SGHNT and CDR2 is YENEEA in the germline V gene. CDR3 amino acids: CASSYVLDRKNTEAFF. In DNA, the CDR3 is TGTGCCAGCAGCTACGTACTTGACAGGAAGAACACTGAAGCTTTCTTT.

The genes are TRBV7-9 and TRBJ1-1, with D uncertain. CDR1 is SEHNR and CDR2 is FQNEAQ in the germline V gene (reference sequence). The CDR3 totals 18 residues. The V end lost 4 bases, the J end lost 1 base, and 22 bases lay between the germline ends. The CDR3 DNA reads as TGTGCCAGCAGCTCAGACTACGTGCCCGGATGGGAGAACACTGAAGCTTTCTTT. Its translation: CASSSDYVPGWENTEAFF.

The rearrangement joins TRBV27 to TRBJ2-7; tentatively, D is TRBD1 (5 bases). The CDR3 consists of 14 residues. Per the germline V gene, CDR1 is MNHEY and CDR2 is SMNVEV (reference sequence). V gave up 3 bases and J gave up 7 bases, with 16 bases separating them. The CDR3 nucleotides are TGTGCCAGCAGTTTTGAGGCAGGGTCTCGAGAGCAGTACTTC. It codes for CASSFEAGSREQYF.

The genes are TRBV19 and TRBJ2-1; TRBD2 is a possible D gene (6 bases). CDR1 is LNHDA, CDR2 SQIVND, per germline (reference sequence). V was shortened by 5 bases and J by 0 bases, with 17 bases between the two germline ends. This CDR3 contains 17 residues. Here the CDR3 DNA reads TGTGCCAGTAGTTGGGGATCGCTCGGGAGCTCCTACAATGAGCAGTTCTTC. Its translation: CASSWGSLGSSYNEQFF. The full variable domain, in which reference TRBV19 and TRBJ2-1 provide the parts outside the CDR3, is DGGITQSPKYLFRKEGQNVTLSCEQNLNHDAMYWYRQDPGQGLRLIYYSQIVNDFQKGDIAEGYSVSREKKESFPLTVTSAQKNPTAFYLCASSWGSLGSSYNEQFFGPGTRLTVL.